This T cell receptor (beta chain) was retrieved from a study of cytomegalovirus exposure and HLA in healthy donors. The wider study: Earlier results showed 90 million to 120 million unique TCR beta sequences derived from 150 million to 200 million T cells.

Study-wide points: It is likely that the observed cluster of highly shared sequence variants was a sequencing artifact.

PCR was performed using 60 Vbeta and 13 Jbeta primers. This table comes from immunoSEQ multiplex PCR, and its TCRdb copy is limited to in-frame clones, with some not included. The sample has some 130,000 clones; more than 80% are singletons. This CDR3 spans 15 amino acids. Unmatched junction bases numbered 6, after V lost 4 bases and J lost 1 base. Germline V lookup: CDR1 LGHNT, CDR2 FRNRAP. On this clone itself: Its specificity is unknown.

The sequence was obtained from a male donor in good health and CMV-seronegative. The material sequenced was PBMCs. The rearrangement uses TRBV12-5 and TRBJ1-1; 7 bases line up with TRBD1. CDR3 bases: TGTGCTAGTGGTTCCGCGGACAGGACGAACACTGAAGCTTTCTTT. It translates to CASGSADRTNTEAFF.